This T cell receptor (beta chain) was captured by sequencing in a study of blood T cell repertoires in COVID-19. Background on the study: Acute-phase and convalescent COVID-19 samples originated in the United States, Italy and Spain. T cells, B-cell-depleted T cells, or PBMCs supplied cDNA or gDNA.

Original analysis: Reference gene primers were amplified, and this amplification served to estimate nucleated cell counts. The repertoire was sequenced with immunoSEQ multiplex PCR; TCRdb's copy has only in-frame clones and lacks some. V, J and clone size are taken as reported in that table, and D and trimming were inferred from the DNA itself. The repertoire holds 25,000 to 30,000 clones, with roughly 91% as singletons. The CDR3 loop spans 16 amino acids. The germline V gene encodes CDR1 KGHDR and CDR2 SFDVKD. With 4 bases clipped from V and 6 bases from J, the junction kept 7 bases outside the gene matches.

Sequenced sample: peripheral blood. This rearrangement joins TRBV24-1 to TRBJ2-1, with 11 bases identical to TRBD1. The receptor was derived from a man aged 65 to 85 with active COVID-19. The CDR3, as DNA: TGTGCCACCAGTGAGCCCCGGGACAGGGGGGTCAATGAGCAGTTCTTC. Its translation is CATSEPRDRGVNEQFF.